This T cell receptor beta chain was profiled in a study of blood T cell repertoires in COVID-19. The wider study: There were acute and convalescent COVID-19 samples, and they came from the United States, Italy and Spain. In each case, the material was cDNA or gDNA derived from T cells, B-cell-depleted T cells, or PBMCs.

CDR1 and CDR2 from the germline V gene are SGDLS and YYNGEE. The CDR3 is 15 amino acids. Trimming stripped 0 bases from V and 4 bases from J, with 11 bases between. Methods used by the authors: Cell counts per sample came from amplifying reference gene primers. The assay was immunoSEQ multiplex PCR, and TCRdb's table has in-frame clones only and misses some. D and trimming come from the DNA, and the V and J calls and clone size come from that table. The top ten hold 0.95% to 1.5% of the sample, which has under 95,000 clones, roughly 78% seen once. V and J are TRBV9 and TRBJ1-3; a weak D match, TRBD1 (6 bases). The specimen sequenced was peripheral blood. The receptor's source is a woman aged 80 or over with acute or convalescent COVID-19. DNA of the CDR3: TGTGCCAGCAGCGTAGGGGGCGGACAGGGAAACACCATATATTTT. This translates into CASSVGGGQGNTIYF.